This passage covers 31 T cell receptor beta chains from one sample sequenced in a study of blood T cell repertoires in COVID-19 (dated by TCRdb to the early 2020s). The library came from the immunoSEQ multiplex PCR assay. As stored in TCRdb, this immuneACCESS dataset retains in-frame rearrangements with V and J assigned. A fraction of the clones does not appear; measured against another copy, unresolved V genes explain less than half of the discrepancy, and the remainder lacks a known reason. Here the sample has 150,000 or so clones; more than 70% occur a single time. Around 3.6% of the sample comes from the top ten. The sample was PBMCs or T cells enriched from blood (not recorded which). Every receptor here comes from a woman in her forties or fifties in a cohort exposed to, infected with or recovered from COVID-19 (not recorded which).

V and J are TRBV6-5 and TRBJ1-2; no clear D gene. The CDR3 covers 14 residues. The germline V and J ends were trimmed by 5 bases and 0 bases, with 10 bases remaining between them. Per germline, CDR1 MNHEY and CDR2 SVGAGI. CDR3: CASSPRGTNYGYTF. CDR3 sequence (DNA): TGTGCCAGCAGTCCCCGGGGTACTAACTATGGCTACACCTTC.

This clone was detected many times. This chain links TRBV5-6 with TRBJ1-5; no clear D. CDR1 is SGHDT, CDR2 YYEEEE, per germline. The CDR3 sequence is 13 residues long. V gave up 3 bases and J gave up 3 bases, with 7 bases separating them. The CDR3, as DNA: TGTGCCAGCAGCTCGGGGTACAATCAGCCCCAGCATTTT. It codes for CASSSGYNQPQHF.

V usage is TRBV7-9 and J usage is TRBJ2-4; 10 bases agree with TRBD2. The CDR3 consists of 16 residues. J was trimmed by 3 bases and V by 5 bases; bases with no gene match: 7. Per germline, CDR1 SEHNR and CDR2 FQNEAQ (reference sequence). The CDR3 nucleotides read TGTGCCAGCAGCCCGTCTAGCGGGAGTAGCAAAAACATTCAGTACTTC. Translating gives CASSPSSGSSKNIQYF.

The chain recombines TRBV7-2 with TRBJ2-3; 9 bases are shared with TRBD1. This CDR3 comprises 16 residues. The V segment lost 4 bases and the J segment 2 bases; nucleotides outside the gene matches: 7. Germline V gene data show CDR1 as SGHTA and CDR2 as FQGNSA. CDR3 residues: CASSSRDRGFTDTQYF. The CDR3 DNA follows: TGTGCCAGCAGCTCACGTGACAGGGGGTTCACAGATACGCAGTATTTT.

The chain links TRBV7-9 to TRBJ1-5; 9 bases are a match to TRBD1. In germline, CDR1 is SEHNR, CDR2 FQNEAQ (reference sequence). Trimming removed 5 bases from V and 6 bases from J; junction bases left unmatched: 8. The CDR3 spans 15 residues. The CDR3 nucleotides read TGTGCCAGCAGCCGGAATGGACAGGGGAGTCAGCCCCAGCATTTT. It specifies CASSRNGQGSQPQHF.

The chain is built from TRBV7-6 and TRBJ2-1, with TRBD2 matching over 8 bases. Germline loops: CDR1 SGHVS, CDR2 FNYEAQ. The CDR3 is 15 amino acids. Trimming removed 4 bases from V and 9 bases from J; junction bases left unmatched: 11. In DNA, the CDR3 is TGTGCCAGCAGCTCCACTAATAGCGGGACAAGTGAGCAGTTCTTC. Its translation: CASSSTNSGTSEQFF. Full variable domain (remainder filled in from reference TRBV7-6 and TRBJ2-1): GAGVSQSPRYKVTKRGQDVALRCDPISGHVSLYWYRQALGQGPEFLTYFNYEAQQDKSGLPNDRFSAERPEGSISTLTIQRTEQRDSAMYRCASSSTNSGTSEQFFGPGTRLTVL.

The chain employs TRBV11-2 and TRBJ2-1; D gene unclear. Germline CDR1 SGHAT, CDR2 FQNNGV. The CDR3 is 13 residues long. V was shortened by 3 bases and J by 6 bases, with 9 bases between the two germline ends. This CDR3 reads CASSFVLGNEQFF. The CDR3 DNA reads as TGTGCCAGCAGCTTCGTCCTCGGCAATGAGCAGTTCTTC.

The V gene is TRBV11-2, the J gene TRBJ1-3; TRBD1 agrees at 7 bases. The germline gives CDR1 SGHAT, CDR2 FQNNGV. The CDR3 is 18 amino acids. J gave up 0 bases and V 5 bases, and 13 bases lay outside the gene matches. The CDR3 protein is CASSHVIWDSLSGNTIYF. CDR3 coding DNA: TGTGCCAGCAGCCATGTCATTTGGGACAGCCTCTCTGGAAACACCATATATTTT.

Here the CDR3 DNA reads TGTGCCAGTAGTATAGTAGGGAGCTCTGGGGCCAACGTCCTGACTTTC. Protein sequence: CASSIVGSSGANVLTF. This chain links TRBV19 with TRBJ2-6, with D tentatively TRBD2 (5 bases). There are 16 residues in the CDR3. Germline V gene lookup returns CDR1 LNHDA and CDR2 SQIVND (reference sequence). Trimming cost V 1 base and J 0 bases, with 7 bases left between them.

The chain uses TRBV27 and TRBJ2-2; D is perhaps TRBD1 (5 bases). V was clipped by 4 bases and J by 6 bases, with 15 bases between them. The germline V gene encodes CDR1 MNHEY and CDR2 SMNVEV (reference sequence). This CDR3 spans 15 amino acids. CDR3 bases: TGTGCCAGCAGTTACTGGGGTACAGGTTCCGGGGAGCTGTTTTTT. It yields the protein CASSYWGTGSGELFF.

The chain uses TRBV11-2 and TRBJ2-1; D unresolved. The CDR3 extends over 14 amino acids. The ends were cut back, 5 bases at V and 4 bases at J, with 12 bases in the middle. Per the germline V gene, CDR1 is SGHAT and CDR2 is FQNNGV. DNA for the CDR3: TGTGCCAGCAGCCAACCCTCTCAGTACAATGAGCAGTTCTTC. Protein: CASSQPSQYNEQFF. The entire variable domain, with the rest obtained from reference TRBV11-2 and TRBJ2-1, is as follows: EAGVAQSPRYKIIEKRQSVAFWCNPISGHATLYWYQQILGQGPKLLIQFQNNGVVDDSQLPKDRFSAERLKGVDSTLKIQPAKLEDSAVYLCASSQPSQYNEQFFGPGTRLTVL.

The J gene is TRBJ2-3, the V gene TRBV5-4, with TRBD2 matching 9 bases. CDR3 size: 16 residues. V shed 2 bases, J shed 5 bases, and the junction held 9 bases outside the gene matches. CDR1 and CDR2 from the germline V gene are SGHNT and YYREEE (reference sequence). As DNA, the CDR3 is TGTGCCAGCAGCTTTTTAGGCGGGGGGGCAGGAGATACGCAGTATTTT. Its translation is CASSFLGGGAGDTQYF. The variable domain in full, completed from reference TRBV5-4 and TRBJ2-3, reads ETGVTQSPTHLIKTRGQQVTLRCSSQSGHNTVSWYQQALGQGPQFIFQYYREEENGRGNFPPRFSGLQFPNYSSELNVNALELDDSALYLCASSFLGGGAGDTQYFGPGTRLTVL.

The table lists this clone with a count of one. Other DNA sequences in this sample translate to the same CDR3. The V call is TRBV18, the J call TRBJ2-7, with D possibly TRBD2 on 6 matching bases. V shed 0 bases and J shed 3 bases, with 6 bases lying between them. Germline CDR1 reads KGHSH; CDR2 reads LQKENI. The CDR3 is made up of 13 amino acids. This chain's CDR3 is CASSPPGGYEQYF. The CDR3 bases are TGTGCCAGCTCACCACCGGGGGGCTACGAGCAGTACTTC. Using reference TRBV18 and TRBJ2-7 for the parts outside the CDR3, the full variable domain is NAGVMQNPRHLVRRRGQEARLRCSPMKGHSHVYWYRQLPEEGLKFMVYLQKENIIDESGMPKERFSAEFPKEGPSILRIQQVVRGDSAAYFCASSPPGGYEQYFGPGTRLTVT.

The chain employs TRBV28 and TRBJ1-5; D is possibly TRBD1 (6 bases). The length of the CDR3 is 15 residues. Trimming left V 5 bases short and J 1 base short, with 12 bases between. Germline CDR1 is MDHEN and CDR2 is SYDVKM. CDR3 in DNA: TGTGCCAGCAGTGTAACAGGGCGAAGCAATCAGCCCCAGCATTTT. Protein product: CASSVTGRSNQPQHF.

The V gene is TRBV28, the J gene TRBJ1-5; D is unresolved. The V end lost 6 bases, the J end lost 0 bases, and 9 bases lay between the germline ends. This CDR3 region has 14 residues. CDR1 is MDHEN and CDR2 is SYDVKM in the germline V gene. The CDR3, as DNA: TGTGCCAGCAGCACCACGAGTAGCAATCAGCCCCAGCATTTT. Translating gives CASSTTSSNQPQHF.

The chain recombines TRBV19 with TRBJ2-1; 8 bases are a match to TRBD2. CDR1 and CDR2 from the germline V gene are LNHDA and SQIVND (reference sequence). The length of the CDR3 is 16 residues. Trimming cost V 2 bases and J 1 base; bases outside gene matches: 4. The CDR3 sequence: CASSITTSGSYNEQFF. The DNA for the CDR3 is TGTGCCAGTAGTATAACCACTAGCGGTTCCTACAATGAGCAGTTCTTC. Together with reference TRBV19 and TRBJ2-1, the CDR3 gives the full variable domain: DGGITQSPKYLFRKEGQNVTLSCEQNLNHDAMYWYRQDPGQGLRLIYYSQIVNDFQKGDIAEGYSVSREKKESFPLTVTSAQKNPTAFYLCASSITTSGSYNEQFFGPGTRLTVL.

This chain connects TRBV12-3 or TRBV12-4 to TRBJ1-2; 7 nucleotides agree with TRBD1. Trimming cost V 3 bases and J 6 bases; bases outside gene matches: 4. This CDR3 contains 13 residues. This chain's CDR3 is CASSLRGRDGYTF. CDR3 in DNA: TGTGCCAGCAGTTTGAGGGGGCGGGATGGCTACACCTTC.

The J gene is TRBJ2-5, the V gene TRBV21-1; TRBD1 reflects the table's D call only, with no check against the DNA. TRBV21-1 represents a pseudogene. The CDR3 has 16 amino acids. For the CDR3, the DNA is TGTGCCAGCAGCAGGAGGGGGCGGACACTCATTCTTCCCCAGTACTTC. This sequence encodes CASSRRGRTLILPQYF.

V gene TRBV6-5 combines with J gene TRBJ2-2; D is unclear. This CDR3 has 15 amino acids. V shed 8 bases and J shed 6 bases, with 19 bases lying between them. Germline CDR1 and CDR2: MNHEY and SVGAGI. CDR3 residues: CASLKRVGVAGELFF. DNA of the CDR3: TGTGCCAGCCTCAAACGGGTCGGCGTGGCCGGGGAGCTGTTTTTT.

V gene TRBV2 combines with J gene TRBJ1-5; 7 bases match TRBD1. The CDR3 sequence is 13 residues long. Germline CDR1 reads SNHLY; CDR2 reads FYNNEI. J was trimmed by 13 bases and V by 6 bases; bases with no gene match: 12. The CDR3 here is CASSRTGSASQHF. The CDR3 coding sequence is TGTGCCAGCAGCCGGACAGGTTCAGCGTCACAGCATTTT.

The chain joins TRBV7-3 to TRBJ2-2, with 7 bases identical to TRBD1. CDR3 size: 15 residues. The germline V gene encodes CDR1 SGHTA and CDR2 FQGTGA. J was trimmed by 1 base and V by 5 bases; bases with no gene match: 4. Here the CDR3 DNA reads TGTGCCAGCAGCCGGGGACAGCTGAACACCGGGGAGCTGTTTTTT. This codes for CASSRGQLNTGELFF.

This rearrangement joins TRBV4-1 to TRBJ1-1; D possibly corresponds to TRBD1 (5 bases). V gave up 5 bases and J gave up 1 base, with 5 bases separating them. This CDR3 contains 12 residues. Germline V gives CDR1 MGHRA, CDR2 YSYEKL. This CDR3 is CASSDRNTEAFF. CDR3 in DNA: TGCGCCAGCAGCGACAGGAACACTGAAGCTTTCTTT.

The J gene is TRBJ1-6, the V gene TRBV9; 7 nucleotides match TRBD1. This CDR3 spans 15 amino acids. The V segment lost 4 bases and the J segment 10 bases; nucleotides outside the gene matches: 11. The germline V gene has CDR1 SGDLS and CDR2 YYNGEE. The CDR3 loop reads CASSSTGTEVSPLHF. CDR3 nucleotide sequence: TGTGCCAGCAGCTCGACCGGGACAGAAGTATCACCCCTCCACTTT.

The V and J genes are TRBV6-5 and TRBJ2-1; D may be TRBD2 (5 bases). Between the trimmed V and J ends, which lost 2 bases and 5 bases, there was a span of 10 bases. The V gene's germline CDR1 is MNHEY and CDR2 SVGAGI. The length of the CDR3 is 14 residues. The CDR3 sequence: CASSYVGKDNEQFF. The CDR3 bases are TGTGCCAGCAGTTACGTCGGGAAGGACAATGAGCAGTTCTTC.

Here the CDR3 reads CASTREGYNEQFF. In nucleotides, the CDR3 is TGTGCCAGCACCCGGGAGGGCTACAATGAGCAGTTCTTC. This chain uses TRBV6-5 with TRBJ2-1, with 8 nucleotides matching TRBD2. The CDR3 is made up of 13 amino acids. Per germline, CDR1 MNHEY and CDR2 SVGAGI. With V trimmed by 7 bases and J by 3 bases, 2 bases remained unmatched.

The J gene is TRBJ2-7, the V gene TRBV10-3; TRBD1 matches 8 bases. Germline CDR1 and CDR2: ENHRY and SYGVKD. This CDR3 region has 15 residues. With V trimmed by 3 bases and J by 4 bases, 8 bases remained unmatched. For the CDR3, the DNA is TGTGCCATCAGTGAATCCGGACAGGGTGGATACGAGCAGTACTTC. Protein sequence: CAISESGQGGYEQYF.

The chain is built from TRBV6-6 and TRBJ1-2; D is perhaps TRBD1 (6 bases). The CDR3 runs 16 residues. CDR1 is MNHNY and CDR2 is SVGAGI in the germline V gene (reference sequence). With 2 bases removed from V and 3 bases from J, the gap between germline ends came to 16 bases. The CDR3 loop reads CASSYRGAVRDYGYTF. For the CDR3, the DNA is TGTGCCAGCAGTTACCGGGGGGCGGTCCGGGACTATGGCTACACCTTC.

The CDR3 DNA is TGCGCCAGCAGCTTGGGGGGCGCCACCGGGGAGCTGTTTTTT. Its translation is CASSLGGATGELFF. The V and J genes are TRBV5-1 and TRBJ2-2; perhaps TRBD1 as D (5 bases). Germline CDR1 is SGHRS and CDR2 is YFSETQ. V lost 0 bases and J 4 bases, leaving 7 bases between the germline ends. This CDR3 spans 14 amino acids.

The rearrangement uses TRBV7-9 and TRBJ1-3, with 11 bases fitting TRBD1. V was pared by 1 base and J by 5 bases, with 4 bases of the junction left unmatched. Germline V lookup: CDR1 SEHNR, CDR2 FQNEAQ (reference sequence). This CDR3 comprises 16 residues. The CDR3 DNA is TGTGCCAGCAGCTTAGAATGGACAGGGGGCCGAAACACCATATATTTT. Amino acid sequence: CASSLEWTGGRNTIYF.

This rearrangement joins TRBV29-1 to TRBJ2-5; TRBD2 aligns across 7 bases. This CDR3 has 13 residues. Germline CDR1 SQVTM, CDR2 ANQGSEA. Germline trimming cut 4 bases from V and 4 bases from J; bases unmatched to any gene: 6. In DNA, the CDR3 is TGCAGCGTTGTAGCGGGCAACAGAGAGACCCAGTACTTC. The encoded protein is CSVVAGNRETQYF.

The V call is TRBV28, the J call TRBJ1-5, with D tentatively TRBD1 (5 bases). Germline V gene lookup returns CDR1 MDHEN and CDR2 SYDVKM. The CDR3 runs to 17 residues. V lost 6 bases and J 1 base, leaving 19 bases between the germline ends. The CDR3 DNA is TGTGCCAGCAGCCACGGGTGGTGGGGGGGAAGCAATCAGCCCCAGCATTTT. Its protein is CASSHGWWGGSNQPQHF.